This T cell receptor beta chain was identified in a study of blood T cell repertoires in COVID-19. Study information: Samples representing acute and convalescent COVID-19 were sourced from the United States, Italy and Spain.

Seattle participants joined during active infection and were tracked over time. Germline loops: CDR1 SGHRS, CDR2 YFSETQ. The CDR3 has 19 amino acids. J gave up 1 base and V 2 bases, and 9 bases lay outside the gene matches. Sequenced by immunoSEQ multiplex PCR; TCRdb stores in-frame clones only, minus some. The table records 98,000 or so clones, around nine tenths of them present only once. The rearrangement uses TRBV5-1 and TRBJ2-1; TRBD2 agrees at 13 bases. This TCR came from a man aged 55 to 70 with COVID-19, enrolled during active disease. Sequenced: peripheral blood. In DNA, the CDR3 is TGCGCCAGCAGCTTTGGCGGACTAGCGGGGGTTGGATCCTACAATGAGCAGTTCTTC. This translates into CASSFGGLAGVGSYNEQFF.